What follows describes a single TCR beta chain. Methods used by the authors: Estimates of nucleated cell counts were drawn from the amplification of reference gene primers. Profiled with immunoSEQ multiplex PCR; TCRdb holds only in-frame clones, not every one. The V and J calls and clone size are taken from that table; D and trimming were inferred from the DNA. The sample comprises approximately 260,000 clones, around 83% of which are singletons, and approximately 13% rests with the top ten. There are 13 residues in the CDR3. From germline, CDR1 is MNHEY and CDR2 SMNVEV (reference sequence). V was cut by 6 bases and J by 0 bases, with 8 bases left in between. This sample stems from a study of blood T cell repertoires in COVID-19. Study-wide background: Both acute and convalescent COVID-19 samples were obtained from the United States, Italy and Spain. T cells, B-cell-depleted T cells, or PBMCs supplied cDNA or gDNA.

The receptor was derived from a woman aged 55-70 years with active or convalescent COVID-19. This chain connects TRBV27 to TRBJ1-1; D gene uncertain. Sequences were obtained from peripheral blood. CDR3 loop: CASRAIMNTEAFF. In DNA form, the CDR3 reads TGTGCCAGCAGGGCAATAATGAACACTGAAGCTTTCTTT.